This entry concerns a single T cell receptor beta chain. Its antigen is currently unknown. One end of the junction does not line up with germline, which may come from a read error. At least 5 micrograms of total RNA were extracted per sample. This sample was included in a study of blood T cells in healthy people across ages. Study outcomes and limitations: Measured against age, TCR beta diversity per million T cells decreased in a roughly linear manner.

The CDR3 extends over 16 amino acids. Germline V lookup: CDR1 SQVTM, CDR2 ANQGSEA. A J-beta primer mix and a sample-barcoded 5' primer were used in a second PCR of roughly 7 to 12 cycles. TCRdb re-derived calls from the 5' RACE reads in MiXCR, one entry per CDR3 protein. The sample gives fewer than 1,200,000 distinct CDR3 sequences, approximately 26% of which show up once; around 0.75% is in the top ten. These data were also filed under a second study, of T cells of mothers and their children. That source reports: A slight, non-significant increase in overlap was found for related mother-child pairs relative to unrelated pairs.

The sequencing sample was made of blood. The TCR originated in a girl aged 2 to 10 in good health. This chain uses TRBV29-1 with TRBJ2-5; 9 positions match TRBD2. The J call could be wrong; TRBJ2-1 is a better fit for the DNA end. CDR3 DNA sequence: TGCAGCGTAGAAGCGTGGCAGGCGGGGGGGTACAATGAGCAGTTCTTC. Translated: CSVEAWQAGGYNEQFF.